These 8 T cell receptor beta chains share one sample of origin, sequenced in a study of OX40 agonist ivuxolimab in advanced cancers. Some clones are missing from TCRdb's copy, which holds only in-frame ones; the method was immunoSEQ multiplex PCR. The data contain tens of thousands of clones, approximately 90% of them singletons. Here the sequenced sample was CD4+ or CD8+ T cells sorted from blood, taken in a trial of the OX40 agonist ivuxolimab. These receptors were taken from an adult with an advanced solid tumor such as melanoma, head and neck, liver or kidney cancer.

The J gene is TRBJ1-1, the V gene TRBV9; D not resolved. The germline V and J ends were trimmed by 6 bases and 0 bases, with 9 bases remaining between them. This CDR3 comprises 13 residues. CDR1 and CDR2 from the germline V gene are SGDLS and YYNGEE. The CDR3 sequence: CASMAGVNTEAFF. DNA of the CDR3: TGTGCCAGCATGGCAGGAGTGAACACTGAAGCTTTCTTT.

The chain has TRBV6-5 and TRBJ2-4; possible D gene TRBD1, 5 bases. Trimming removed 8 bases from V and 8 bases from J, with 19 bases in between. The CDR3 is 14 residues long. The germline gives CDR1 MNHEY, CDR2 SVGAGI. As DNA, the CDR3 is TGTGCCAGCGGCCGAGTAGGGGCGAGGTACATTCAGTACTTC. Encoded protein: CASGRVGARYIQYF.

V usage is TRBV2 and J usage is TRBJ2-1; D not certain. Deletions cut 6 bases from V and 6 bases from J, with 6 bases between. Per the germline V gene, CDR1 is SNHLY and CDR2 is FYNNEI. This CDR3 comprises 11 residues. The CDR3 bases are TGTGCCAGCAGAAAGGGCAATGAGCAGTTCTTC. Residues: CASRKGNEQFF. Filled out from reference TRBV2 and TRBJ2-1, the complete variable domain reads EPEVTQTPSHQVTQMGQEVILRCVPISNHLYFYWYRQILGQKVEFLVSFYNNEISEKSEIFDDQFSVERPDGSNFTLKIRSTKLEDSAMYFCASRKGNEQFFGPGTRLTVL.

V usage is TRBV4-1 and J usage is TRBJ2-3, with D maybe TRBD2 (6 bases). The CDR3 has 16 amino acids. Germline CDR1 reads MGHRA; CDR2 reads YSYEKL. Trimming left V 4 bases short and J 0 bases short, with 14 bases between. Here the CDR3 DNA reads TGCGCCAGCAGCCCCTGGGACTCCGCTAGCACAGATACGCAGTATTTT. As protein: CASSPWDSASTDTQYF.

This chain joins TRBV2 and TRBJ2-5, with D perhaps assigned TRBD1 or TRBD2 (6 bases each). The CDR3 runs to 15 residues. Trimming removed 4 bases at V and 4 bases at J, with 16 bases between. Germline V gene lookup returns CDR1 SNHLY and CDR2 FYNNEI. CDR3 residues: CASSGWRGARETQYF. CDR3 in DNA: TGTGCCAGCAGTGGGTGGAGGGGGGCGCGAGAGACCCAGTACTTC.

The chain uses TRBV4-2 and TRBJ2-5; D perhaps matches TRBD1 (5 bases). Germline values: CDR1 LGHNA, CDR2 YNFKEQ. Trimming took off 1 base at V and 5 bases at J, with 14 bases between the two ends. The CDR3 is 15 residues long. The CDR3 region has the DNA TGTGCCAGCAGCCAAGCGTTGGGGCGCCCCGAGACCCAGTACTTC. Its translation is CASSQALGRPETQYF.

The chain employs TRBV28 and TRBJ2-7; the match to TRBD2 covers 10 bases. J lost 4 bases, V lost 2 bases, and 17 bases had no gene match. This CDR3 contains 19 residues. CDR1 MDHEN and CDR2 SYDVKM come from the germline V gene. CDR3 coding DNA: TGTGCCAGCAGTTTACCCCCCCCCTGGTCGGGAGCGGGAGGGTACGAGCAGTACTTC. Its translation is CASSLPPPWSGAGGYEQYF.

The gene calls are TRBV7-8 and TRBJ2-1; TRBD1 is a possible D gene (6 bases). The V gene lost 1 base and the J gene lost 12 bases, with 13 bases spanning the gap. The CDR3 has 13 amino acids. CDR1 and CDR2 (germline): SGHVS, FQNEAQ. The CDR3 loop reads CASSLGGPDSQFF. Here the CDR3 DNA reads TGTGCCAGCAGCTTAGGGGGGCCAGATTCGCAGTTCTTC.